This T cell receptor beta chain was sequenced for a study of OX40 agonist ivuxolimab in advanced cancers. Study at large: Administration of intravenous ivuxolimab to patients occurred every 2 weeks at 0.01 to 10 mg/kg. Of the patients, three showed partial responses, one with hepatocellular carcinoma and two with cutaneous melanoma.

In germline, CDR1 is SSHAT, CDR2 FNYEAQ (reference sequence). The length of the CDR3 is 22 residues. Trimming shortened V by 4 bases and J by 0 bases, and 31 bases separated the two germline ends. Clones were read by immunoSEQ multiplex PCR, and TCRdb kept only the in-frame ones, dropping some. The sample contains fewer than 11,000 clones, around 85% of which appear only once. The sequenced sample was CD4+ or CD8+ T cells sorted from blood, obtained in a trial of the OX40 agonist ivuxolimab. This chain connects TRBV7-7 to TRBJ1-3; D is undetermined. The TCR originated in an adult with an advanced solid tumor such as melanoma, head and neck, liver or kidney cancer. CDR3 bases: TGTGCCAGCAGCTCAGAGTTAAATCACGTTTCCTTGAAACCTAACTCTGGAAACACCATATATTTT. Encoded protein: CASSSELNHVSLKPNSGNTIYF.